This TCR beta chain is from a study of T cell changes during pregnancy in multiple sclerosis. With 3 bases clipped from V and 6 bases from J, the junction kept 4 bases outside the gene matches. Germline V lookup: CDR1 SNHLY, CDR2 FYNNEI. The CDR3 extends over 13 amino acids. Sequenced by immunoSEQ multiplex PCR; TCRdb stores in-frame clones only, minus some. The top ten clones hold roughly 5.7% of a sample with about 120,000 clones, approximately 93% of them seen once. This chain connects TRBV2 to TRBJ2-7, with 8 bases that match TRBD2. The sequence was collected from a female donor with multiple sclerosis, enrolled in a pregnancy study. Source: peripheral blood, taken before pregnancy. CDR3 region: CASSDAGGREQYF. In nucleotides, the CDR3 is TGTGCCAGCAGTGATGCGGGGGGACGCGAGCAGTACTTC.